Listed below are T cell receptor beta chains from one sample, sequenced in a study of cytomegalovirus exposure and HLA in healthy donors. Sequenced by immunoSEQ multiplex PCR; TCRdb stores in-frame clones only, minus some. Among about 160,000 clones listed, about 81% were seen once. The source material was PBMCs. The receptors stem from a girl aged 2 to 10 in good health and CMV-seropositive. Both conserved end residues are part of each CDR3. The D gene is left open where the match is weak. Size is omitted from some rows. Given values are once, few, many or a class for expanded clones.

v_call,clone_size,j_call,d_call,cdr3_aa,cdr3_nt
TRBV30,-,TRBJ2-7,-,CAWSHKGYEQYF,TGTGCCTGGAGTCATAAGGGGTACGAGCAGTACTTC
TRBV18,-,TRBJ2-7,TRBD1,CASSPPQGKSYEQYF,TGTGCCAGCTCACCACCACAGGGGAAGAGCTACGAGCAGTACTTC
TRBV5-1,-,TRBJ2-2,TRBD2,CASSLGSGRGTGELFF,TGCGCCAGCAGCTTGGGAAGCGGGAGAGGGACCGGGGAGCTGTTTTTT
TRBV29-1,-,TRBJ2-2,TRBD1,CSVRPGTGATGELFF,TGCAGCGTCCGACCGGGGACAGGGGCCACCGGGGAGCTGTTTTTT
TRBV5-1,-,TRBJ1-2,-,CASSLGPTVNYGYTF,TGCGCCAGCAGCTTGGGACCGACAGTAAACTATGGCTACACCTTC
TRBV4-1,-,TRBJ1-3,TRBD1,CASSKRISGTGWDGNTIYF,TGCGCCAGCAGCAAACGAATATCCGGGACAGGGTGGGATGGAAACACCATATATTTT
TRBV25-1,-,TRBJ2-1,TRBD1,CASSGTGTGRDEQFF,TGTGCCAGCAGTGGGACTGGGACAGGGCGCGATGAGCAGTTCTTC
TRBV30,-,TRBJ2-7,-,CAWSVLGTTAYEQYF,TGTGCCTGGAGTGTACTAGGGACAACTGCCTACGAGCAGTACTTC
TRBV6-1,-,TRBJ2-7,-,CAAKPWGQGSEQYF,TGTGCCGCGAAACCTTGGGGGCAGGGTAGCGAGCAGTACTTC
TRBV30,once,TRBJ2-7,-,CAWSVPRASVYEQYF,TGTGCCTGGAGTGTACCCCGGGCTAGCGTCTACGAGCAGTACTTC
TRBV6-5,-,TRBJ2-3,TRBD2,CASSWASLAADTQYF,TGTGCCAGCAGTTGGGCGAGTCTAGCGGCCGATACGCAGTATTTT
TRBV28,few,TRBJ1-2,-,CASSPSGTNYGYTF,TGTGCCAGCAGCCCGAGCGGGACTAACTATGGCTACACCTTC
TRBV29-1,-,TRBJ2-7,-,CSVGRVGDEQYF,TGCAGCGTAGGAAGGGTAGGGGACGAGCAGTACTTC
TRBV28,-,TRBJ2-7,-,CASSLHRPGEQYF,TGTGCCAGCAGTCTCCACCGACCGGGGGAGCAGTACTTC
TRBV2,-,TRBJ2-3,-,CASRRGTSTDTQYF,TGTGCCAGCAGGAGAGGGACTAGCACAGATACGCAGTATTTT
TRBV11-2,-,TRBJ2-7,-,CASSPFYEQYF,TGTGCCAGCAGCCCCTTCTACGAGCAGTACTTC
TRBV11-2,-,TRBJ1-4,TRBD1,CASSPDRVGEKLFF,TGTGCCAGCAGCCCCGACAGGGTCGGAGAAAAACTGTTTTTT
TRBV30,-,TRBJ1-2,-,CAWAPNRVEGYTF,TGTGCCTGGGCGCCAAACAGGGTGGAAGGCTACACCTTC
TRBV29-1,once,TRBJ2-3,TRBD2,CSVDAGGGADTQYF,TGCAGCGTTGACGCGGGGGGCGGCGCAGATACGCAGTATTTT
TRBV2,-,TRBJ2-2,TRBD2,CAGRSPGLAGRWAGELFF,TGTGCCGGAAGATCTCCGGGACTAGCGGGACGGTGGGCCGGGGAGCTGTTTTTT
TRBV5-1,-,TRBJ1-4,TRBD1,CASSYSGTGREKLFF,TGCGCCAGCAGCTACTCCGGGACAGGGAGGGAAAAACTGTTTTTT
TRBV30,few,TRBJ2-5,-,CAWSSQETQYF,TGTGCCTGGAGTTCGCAAGAGACCCAGTACTTC
TRBV28,-,TRBJ1-5,-,CASSSSLVAGLNQPQHF,TGTGCCAGCAGTTCCTCCCTTGTCGCAGGGCTAAATCAGCCCCAGCATTTT
TRBV15,once,TRBJ2-5,-,CATSTGSETQYF,TGTGCCACCAGTACAGGGTCAGAGACCCAGTACTTC
TRBV29-1,-,TRBJ1-1,TRBD1,CSVRDRGNTEAFF,TGCAGCGTTCGGGACAGGGGGAACACTGAAGCTTTCTTT
TRBV4-1,-,TRBJ2-1,-,CASSQEFIGGFYYNEQFF,TGCGCCAGCAGCCAAGAATTCATCGGCGGGTTCTACTACAATGAGCAGTTCTTC
TRBV5-1,-,TRBJ2-1,TRBD2,CASSTELAGVFEQFF,TGCGCCAGCAGCACCGAACTAGCGGGAGTATTTGAGCAGTTCTTC
TRBV5-4,few,TRBJ1-1,TRBD1,CASSGAGQVRLDTEAFF,TGTGCCAGCAGCGGCGCGGGACAGGTCAGACTTGACACTGAAGCTTTCTTT
TRBV21-1,few,TRBJ2-3,-,CASSKEGRELSTDTQYF,TGTGCCAGCAGCAAAGAGGGCAGGGAACTAAGCACAGATACGCAGTATTTT
TRBV9,-,TRBJ1-1,-,CASSLNLNTEAFF,TGTGCCAGCAGCCTCAACTTGAACACTGAAGCTTTCTTT
TRBV4-2,-,TRBJ2-3,-,CASSQETSDTQYF,TGTGCCAGCAGCCAAGAAACTAGTGATACGCAGTATTTT
TRBV7-3,-,TRBJ2-1,-,CASSLGLNEQFF,TGTGCCAGCAGCTTAGGGCTTAATGAGCAGTTCTTC
TRBV9,few,TRBJ2-5,-,CASSADGVRAQETQYF,TGTGCCAGCAGCGCCGACGGGGTGAGGGCCCAAGAGACCCAGTACTTC
TRBV6-1,-,TRBJ2-5,TRBD2,CASTPLAGATETQYF,TGTGCCAGCACTCCTCTCGCGGGAGCTACTGAGACCCAGTACTTC
TRBV5-1,-,TRBJ1-1,-,CASSFVGGENTEAFF,TGCGCCAGCAGCTTCGTTGGCGGGGAAAACACTGAAGCTTTCTTT
TRBV28,-,TRBJ1-5,TRBD1,CASSIRDRAWDQPQHF,TGTGCCAGCAGTATCCGGGACAGGGCATGGGATCAGCCCCAGCATTTT
TRBV30,-,TRBJ2-3,-,CAWNGLTDTQYF,TGTGCCTGGAACGGGTTAACAGATACGCAGTATTTT
TRBV6-5,-,TRBJ1-2,TRBD1,CASTGGDSSTF,TGTGCCAGCACGGGGGGGGACAGTTCAACCTTC
TRBV19,once,TRBJ1-4,-,CASTPQGRGEKLFF,TGTGCCAGTACCCCACAGGGAAGGGGTGAAAAACTGTTTTTT
TRBV15,-,TRBJ2-5,-,CATSRYAGKETQYF,TGTGCCACCAGCCGATACGCGGGGAAAGAGACCCAGTACTTC
TRBV27,-,TRBJ1-2,TRBD1,CASSTGQGVGGYTF,TGTGCCAGCAGTACCGGGCAGGGGGTGGGGGGCTACACCTTC
TRBV28,-,TRBJ1-3,-,CASRRQAGNTIYF,TGTGCCAGCAGACGACAGGCGGGAAACACCATATATTTT
TRBV7-7,-,TRBJ2-5,TRBD1,CASSLIRGSETQYF,TGTGCTAGCAGCCTCATCAGGGGGTCGGAGACCCAGTACTTC
TRBV7-9,-,TRBJ1-5,TRBD1,CASSPKGQGVYQPQHF,TGTGCCAGCAGCCCTAAAGGACAGGGAGTCTATCAGCCCCAGCATTTT
TRBV5-1,-,TRBJ1-4,-,CASSQTGRREKLFF,TGCGCCAGCAGCCAAACAGGTCGTCGAGAAAAACTGTTTTTT
TRBV9,once,TRBJ2-3,-,CASSVDGRITDTQYF,TGTGCCAGCAGCGTAGATGGTAGAATCACAGATACGCAGTATTTT
TRBV5-1,-,TRBJ1-2,-,CASSFGDGYTF,TGCGCCAGCAGCTTCGGAGATGGCTACACCTTC
TRBV5-1,-,TRBJ2-7,TRBD1,CASGMTGLDEQYF,TGCGCCAGCGGAATGACAGGGTTGGACGAGCAGTACTTC
TRBV9,-,TRBJ2-2,TRBD1,CASSVYYNRDSSGELFF,TGTGCCAGCAGCGTATACTATAACCGGGACAGTTCGGGGGAGCTGTTTTTT
TRBV5-6,-,TRBJ2-3,-,CASSLQGSTDTQYF,TGTGCCAGCAGCTTGCAGGGAAGCACAGATACGCAGTATTTT
TRBV30,-,TRBJ2-2,TRBD2,CAWSVLAGAGELFF,TGTGCCTGGAGTGTATTGGCGGGGGCCGGGGAGCTGTTTTTT
TRBV15,once,TRBJ2-5,TRBD2,CATSRSSGQETQYF,TGTGCCACCAGCAGATCTAGCGGACAAGAGACCCAGTACTTC
TRBV5-1,-,TRBJ2-7,-,CASSLEVSLPYEQYF,TGCGCCAGCAGCTTGGAAGTTAGTCTACCCTACGAGCAGTACTTC
TRBV6-5,-,TRBJ2-1,TRBD2,CASSALAGDEQFF,TGTGCCAGCAGTGCCTTAGCGGGAGATGAGCAGTTCTTC
TRBV5-1,-,TRBJ2-7,TRBD2,CASSAERDDEQYF,TGCGCCAGCAGCGCCGAGCGGGATGACGAGCAGTACTTC
TRBV7-9,-,TRBJ2-7,TRBD2,CASSPSASGRLPQYF,TGTGCCAGCAGCCCATCGGCTAGCGGGAGATTACCGCAGTACTTC
TRBV27,few,TRBJ2-3,TRBD2,CASSLGFIRTSGTSTDTQYF,TGTGCCAGCAGTTTAGGATTTATTAGGACTAGCGGGACTAGCACAGATACGCAGTATTTT
TRBV5-1,-,TRBJ2-3,-,CASSLEGTDTQYF,TGCGCCAGCAGCTTGGAGGGGACAGATACGCAGTATTTT
TRBV30,-,TRBJ1-5,-,CAWSVTGSNQPQHF,TGTGCCTGGAGTGTTACAGGTAGCAATCAGCCCCAGCATTTT
TRBV7-6,once,TRBJ2-2,TRBD2,CASSSELAGGLTGELFF,TGTGCCAGCAGCTCGGAACTAGCGGGAGGCCTCACCGGGGAGCTGTTTTTT